The 20 T cell receptor beta chains listed next were all sequenced from one sample in a study of blood T cell repertoires in COVID-19. Method: immunoSEQ multiplex PCR; TCRdb's copy keeps in-frame clones and lacks some. The table includes hundreds of thousands of clones, 85% detected once. Sequenced sample: PBMCs or T cells enriched from blood (not recorded which). The receptors shown here come from a woman aged 50 to 65 who had recovered from COVID-19.

This rearrangement joins TRBV6-6 to TRBJ2-7; 10 bases are shared with TRBD2. With 2 bases clipped from V and 0 bases from J, the junction kept 4 bases outside the gene matches. The CDR3 consists of 16 residues. From germline, CDR1 is MNHNY and CDR2 SVGAGI (reference sequence). The CDR3 sequence: CASSYGTSGNSYEQYF. CDR3 bases: TGTGCCAGCAGTTACGGAACTAGCGGGAACTCCTACGAGCAGTACTTC.

The gene calls are TRBV18 and TRBJ2-5, with D maybe TRBD2 (6 bases). The CDR3 is made up of 15 amino acids. The V end lost 3 bases, the J end lost 1 base, and 12 bases lay between the germline ends. The germline V gene has CDR1 KGHSH and CDR2 LQKENI. The CDR3 sequence is CASSPPGGFQETQYF. The CDR3 DNA sequence: TGTGCCAGCTCACCCCCAGGAGGGTTCCAAGAGACCCAGTACTTC.

V is TRBV11-3 and J is TRBJ1-1; the D is unclear. The CDR3 loop spans 13 amino acids. V was cut by 1 base and J by 4 bases, with 7 bases left in between. Germline V gene lookup returns CDR1 SGHNT and CDR2 YENEEA. The CDR3 reads CASSLVAATEAFF. DNA for the CDR3: TGTGCCAGCAGCTTAGTAGCAGCCACTGAAGCTTTCTTT.

The chain is built from TRBV9 and TRBJ1-2; no definite D call. Germline loops: CDR1 SGDLS, CDR2 YYNGEE. The CDR3 runs 13 residues. V lost 0 bases and J lost 4, with 7 bases in between. The DNA of the CDR3 is TGTGCCAGCAGCGTAGGGGCAGGCTATGGCTACACCTTC. This codes for CASSVGAGYGYTF.

The J gene is TRBJ2-2, the V gene TRBV2, with 9 bases lining up with TRBD1. V was pared by 6 bases and J by 0 bases, with 5 bases of the junction left unmatched. Germline V CDR1 and CDR2: SNHLY, FYNNEI. This CDR3 is 16 amino acids long. CDR3 nucleotides: TGTGCCAGCAGACGGGGGACAGGGACGAACACCGGGGAGCTGTTTTTT. Amino acids: CASRRGTGTNTGELFF.

The chain has TRBV12-3 or TRBV12-4 and TRBJ1-2; possibly TRBD1 for D (5 bases). The CDR3 runs 13 residues. Between the trimmed V and J ends, which lost 5 bases and 4 bases, there was a span of 11 bases. In nucleotides, the CDR3 is TGTGCCAGCAGTCGCCGGGGGAGCTATGGCTACACCTTC. This translates into CASSRRGSYGYTF.

The V call is TRBV11-2, the J call TRBJ1-1; D is uncertain. CDR1 and CDR2 (germline): SGHAT, FQNNGV. Trimming cost V 5 bases and J 0 bases, with 19 bases left between them. The CDR3 contains 17 residues. The CDR3 nucleotides are TGTGCCAGCAGCCATTACCTTTCTGAGGATCTGAACACTGAAGCTTTCTTT. This sequence encodes CASSHYLSEDLNTEAFF.

The rearrangement joins TRBV27 to TRBJ1-5; D may be TRBD1 (5 bases). The V end was cut by 4 bases, the J end by 2 bases, with 15 bases between. CDR1 and CDR2 (germline): MNHEY, SMNVEV (reference sequence). The CDR3 length is 16 residues. The CDR3 region has the DNA TGTGCCAGCAGTTCGGGGGAGGAGAGAGGCAATCAGCCCCAGCATTTT. This encodes CASSSGEERGNQPQHF.

The chain carries TRBV18 and TRBJ2-5; TRBD1 matches 9 bases. The CDR3 runs 19 residues. Losses at the gene ends were 5 bases for V and 2 bases for J; bases not matched to a gene: 18. Germline assignment: CDR1 KGHSH and CDR2 LQKENI. CDR3 DNA: TGTGCCAGCTCATATCGACAGGGGGATACTAGTGCTCGGCAAGAGACCCAGTACTTC. Its protein product is CASSYRQGDTSARQETQYF.

This clone was counted a few times. The V gene is TRBV6-6, the J gene TRBJ2-7; TRBD2 aligns across 9 bases. This CDR3 has 16 residues. V trimming: 0 bases; J trimming: 1 base; junction bases outside the gene matches: 4. Germline loops: CDR1 MNHNY, CDR2 SVGAGI (reference sequence). Here the CDR3 reads CASSYSTSGGSYEQYF. For the CDR3, the DNA is TGTGCCAGCAGTTACTCGACAAGCGGGGGGTCCTACGAGCAGTACTTC.

The V and J genes are TRBV5-4 and TRBJ2-2; 7 nucleotides agree with TRBD1. Germline V CDR1 and CDR2: SGHNT, YYREEE (reference sequence). The CDR3 is made up of 14 amino acids. The ends lost 4 bases at V and 5 bases at J; junction bases unmatched: 5. The CDR3 reads CASSPQGDTGELFF. CDR3 bases: TGTGCCAGCAGCCCGCAGGGGGATACCGGGGAGCTGTTTTTT.

This chain links TRBV18 with TRBJ1-1, with D hard to call. The V gene lost 3 bases and the J gene lost 10 bases, with 18 bases spanning the gap. CDR3 length: 14 residues. CDR1 and CDR2 (germline): KGHSH, LQKENI. The CDR3 reads CASSPDPLRPGAFF. CDR3 DNA sequence: TGTGCCAGCTCACCGGATCCTTTGAGGCCGGGAGCTTTCTTT.

The chain employs TRBV4-1 and TRBJ2-7; 11 bases match TRBD2. This CDR3 has 15 amino acids. CDR1 is MGHRA, CDR2 YSYEKL, per germline. V lost 2 bases and J lost 4; bases outside the gene matches: 4. In DNA, the CDR3 is TGCGCCAGCAGCCAAATAACTAGCGGGAGTTACGAGCAGTACTTC. The encoded protein is CASSQITSGSYEQYF.

CDR3 sequence reads: CASNKNRGSGNTIYF. Here the CDR3 DNA reads TGTGCCAGCAACAAAAACAGGGGGTCTGGAAACACCATATATTTT. The chain employs TRBV6-5 and TRBJ1-3, with 8 bases identical to TRBD1. Trimming cost V 7 bases and J 1 base; bases outside gene matches: 6. Germline lookup yields CDR1 MNHEY and CDR2 SVGAGI. The CDR3 contains 15 residues.

This sequence joins TRBV5-6 and TRBJ2-7, with a tentative D call TRBD2 (5 bases). The germline CDR1 and CDR2 sequences are SGHDT and YYEEEE. Trimming took off 4 bases at V and 1 base at J, with 12 bases between the two ends. This CDR3 has 14 residues. The CDR3 bases are TGTGCCAGCAGCCCGGACTTAACGTCCTACGAGCAGTACTTC. Encoded protein: CASSPDLTSYEQYF.

The J gene is TRBJ1-1, the V gene TRBV30, with TRBD1 matching over 8 bases. Germline CDR1 is GTSNPN and CDR2 is SVGIG (reference sequence). This CDR3 is built from 13 residues. After removal of 2 bases from V and 5 bases from J, the junction contained 4 bases not matched to a gene. DNA of the CDR3: TGTGCCTGGAGTCTGACAGGGGAGACTGAAGCTTTCTTT. Protein sequence: CAWSLTGETEAFF.

The chain combines TRBV11-2 with TRBJ2-7, with 7 bases lining up with TRBD2. Trimming removed 5 bases from V and 5 bases from J; junction bases left unmatched: 12. The CDR3 is 15 residues long. CDR1 SGHAT and CDR2 FQNNGV come from the germline V gene. The CDR3 DNA sequence: TGTGCCAGCAGCGGGGGGGTAGCGAGCAGGCACGAGCAGTACTTC. It encodes CASSGGVASRHEQYF.

This CDR3 reads CATSEGRTSGSQETQYF. CDR3 in DNA: TGTGCCACCAGTGAGGGGAGGACTAGCGGGAGCCAAGAGACCCAGTACTTC. V gene TRBV24-1 combines with J gene TRBJ2-5, with 13 bases identical to TRBD2. CDR3 size: 17 residues. Germline CDR1 KGHDR, CDR2 SFDVKD. After removal of 4 bases from V and 1 base from J, the junction contained 5 bases not matched to a gene.

The V and J genes are TRBV10-1 and TRBJ2-3; TRBD2 matches at 11 bases. The CDR3 runs to 14 residues. The V gene end was trimmed by 7 bases and the J gene end by 5 bases; junction bases not matched to a gene: 5. Looked up from germline, CDR1 is WNHNN and CDR2 is SYGVQD (reference sequence). CDR3 bases: TGCGCCAGCACTAGCGGGGGGCCGGGAGATACGCAGTATTTT. Its protein product is CASTSGGPGDTQYF.

The chain uses TRBV7-6 and TRBJ1-1; 7 positions agree with TRBD1. The CDR3 is 13 amino acids. V dropped 6 bases and J dropped 3; count of bases not matched to a gene: 4. Germline V gives CDR1 SGHVS, CDR2 FNYEAQ. The CDR3 region is CASRPRGDTEAFF. In nucleotides, the CDR3 is TGTGCCAGCAGACCCAGGGGGGACACTGAAGCTTTCTTT.